This record concerns one T cell receptor (beta chain) sequence. This entry belongs to a study of T cells expressing NK-cell markers. TCRdb re-called the 5' RACE reads and gives one entry per CDR3 protein, without DNA. The sample has 440,000 or so distinct CDR3 sequences; the top ten hold approximately 6.8%. The sequence was obtained from a woman between 18 and 70 years old in good health. The specimen was blood T cells: a sorted CD56 or NKG2C T cell subset, CD4+ or CD8+ T cells, or bulk PBMC T cells (not recorded which).

The CDR3 region is CATAEQGTPYEQYF. V usage is TRBV24-1 and J usage is TRBJ2-7; TCRdb gives TRBD1 as the D gene, but with no DNA this cannot be confirmed. Germline values: CDR1 KGHDR, CDR2 SFDVKD. The CDR3 length is 14 residues.